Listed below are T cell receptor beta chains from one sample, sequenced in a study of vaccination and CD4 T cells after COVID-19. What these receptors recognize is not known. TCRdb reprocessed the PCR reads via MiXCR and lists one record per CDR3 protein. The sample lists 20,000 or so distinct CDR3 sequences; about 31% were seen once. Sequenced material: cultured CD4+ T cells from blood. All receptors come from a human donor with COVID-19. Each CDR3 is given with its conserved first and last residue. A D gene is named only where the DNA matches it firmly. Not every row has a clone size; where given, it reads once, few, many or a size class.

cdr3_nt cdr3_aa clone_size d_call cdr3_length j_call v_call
TGTGCCAGCAGCACATCGGGGGGCATCCTGGACGGCTACACCTTC CASSTSGGILDGYTF few - 15 TRBJ1-2 TRBV7-2
TGCAGTGCTAGCCGGGGCGCTATATCCGATTCACCCCTCCACTTT CSASRGAISDSPLHF - - 15 TRBJ1-6 TRBV20-1
TGTGCCAGCAGTCGGACCCGGACGGACACCGGGGAGCTGTTTTTT CASSRTRTDTGELFF few - 15 TRBJ2-2 TRBV6-1
TGCAGCGTTGATGGTCGCCGGGGGGGCGATTATGGCTACACCTTC CSVDGRRGGDYGYTF few - 15 TRBJ1-2 TRBV29-1
TGTGCCAGCAGCCGACGAAGGGGGGCGCCCACAGATACGCAGTATTTT CASSRRRGAPTDTQYF few - 16 TRBJ2-3 TRBV7-9
TGTGCCTGGAGTGCAGGGACAGGGGGGAACTATGGCTACACCTTC CAWSAGTGGNYGYTF - TRBD1 15 TRBJ1-2 TRBV30
TGTGCCAGCAGTTTATGGCAGCTAGGGCGGTTCTTC CASSLWQLGRFF - - 12 TRBJ2-1 TRBV27
TGTGCCAGTACCGGGACAGGCAACGCCATCTCTGGAAACACCATATATTTT CASTGTGNAISGNTIYF few TRBD1 17 TRBJ1-3 TRBV19
TGTGCCAGCGCCCCCGGTGGGACTAACTCCTACGAGCAGTACTTC CASAPGGTNSYEQYF - TRBD2 15 TRBJ2-7 TRBV5-4
TGCAGTGCAAACCAACCCTCGGGCAGGGCAAACTATGGCTACACCTTC CSANQPSGRANYGYTF - - 16 TRBJ1-2 TRBV20-1
TGCAGTGCTACTACCGCGTTGGGAGAAAAACTGTTTTTT CSATTALGEKLFF - - 13 TRBJ1-4 TRBV20-1
TGTGCCATCAGTGACCCCGGGGGGACCGACAATGAGCAGTTCTTC CAISDPGGTDNEQFF - TRBD2 15 TRBJ2-1 TRBV10-3
TGTGCCAGCAGTTTATGGGACGCCCGGGGCCACGAGCAGTACTTC CASSLWDARGHEQYF - - 15 TRBJ2-7 TRBV28
TGTGCCAGCAGCATTTATAATGAGCAGTTCTTC CASSIYNEQFF - - 11 TRBJ2-1 TRBV7-2
TGTGCCAGCAGTGAAGTCGGCTCGGGGACCCAGTACTTC CASSEVGSGTQYF few - 13 TRBJ2-5 TRBV2
TGCAGTGCCGAGGGGGATGTCAATTCACCCCTCCACTTT CSAEGDVNSPLHF few - 13 TRBJ1-6 TRBV20-1
TGTGCCATCAGTGGAGGGGCCATCTCTGGAAACACCATATATTTT CAISGGAISGNTIYF few - 15 TRBJ1-3 TRBV10-3
TGTGCCAGCAGCTTGACAGGGAGAAGTAGCAATCAGCCCCAGCATTTT CASSLTGRSSNQPQHF few - 16 TRBJ1-5 TRBV5-5
TGTGCCAGCAGCGTAGCTGAGGGCAGAAGTTCACCCCTCCACTTT CASSVAEGRSSPLHF - - 15 TRBJ1-6 TRBV9
TGCGCCAGCAGTGAGCTCCATTCCGGGACGGTTAATTCACCCCTCCACTTT CASSELHSGTVNSPLHF - - 17 TRBJ1-6 TRBV10-1
TGTGCCACACAGACCGGTGAACCTCGCACAGATACGCAGTATTTT CATQTGEPRTDTQYF few - 15 TRBJ2-3 TRBV19
TGTGCCAGCAGCCGGGACACCTACGAGCAGTACTTC CASSRDTYEQYF few - 12 TRBJ2-7 TRBV11-3
TGTGCCAGCAGGAATACCGGGACAGGAAACGGCTACACCTTC CASRNTGTGNGYTF - TRBD1 14 TRBJ1-2 TRBV6-1
TGTGCCAGCAGTTTTGTAGGTAACACCTACGAGCAGTACTTC CASSFVGNTYEQYF - - 14 TRBJ2-7 TRBV12-3/TRBV12-4
TGCAGTGCTCAAGCCGGACGTGCAACCTACAATGAGCAGTTCTTC CSAQAGRATYNEQFF - - 15 TRBJ2-1 TRBV20-1
TGTGCCACCACGGACAGGGGGGGCGTTCAGCCCCAGCATTTT CATTDRGGVQPQHF - TRBD1 14 TRBJ1-5 TRBV6-1
TGTGCCAGCAGCTTGTACAGGACAGGGTCTTTCCAAGAGACCCAGTACTTC CASSLYRTGSFQETQYF once TRBD1 17 TRBJ2-5 TRBV5-6
TGTGCCAGCAGTTACTTATCAGGGAAGGGTGGCTACACCTTC CASSYLSGKGGYTF medium-sized - 14 TRBJ1-2 TRBV6-5
TGTGCCAGCAGTTTGGGCGGGGCCTCCTACAATGAGCAGTTCTTC CASSLGGASYNEQFF - - 15 TRBJ2-1 TRBV12-3/TRBV12-4
TGTGCCAGCAGACGCCGGGACAGGTTTAATGAAAAACTGTTTTTT CASRRRDRFNEKLFF - TRBD1 15 TRBJ1-4 TRBV5-8
TGTGCCACCAGTGACAACAGGGGGCCTCAGCCCCAGCATTTT CATSDNRGPQPQHF - TRBD1 14 TRBJ1-5 TRBV24-1
TGCAGTGCTAGAGCAATTGGGGGCGCTTATGGCTACACCTTC CSARAIGGAYGYTF few - 14 TRBJ1-2 TRBV20-1
TGTGCCAGCAGGACAGAATCTAACTATGGCTACACCTTC CASRTESNYGYTF few - 13 TRBJ1-2 TRBV7-9
TGTGCTAGTTCCCGAAAGGGACAGGGGCCTATGAACACTGAAGCTTTCTTT CASSRKGQGPMNTEAFF few TRBD1 17 TRBJ1-1 TRBV12-5
TGTGCCAGCAGCGTAGCTAAGGGGAACCAGGGAAACACCATATATTTT CASSVAKGNQGNTIYF - - 16 TRBJ1-3 TRBV9
TGTGCCAGCAGTTACCGAGCCCTCAAACTAGCGGGGGCGGGGACGCAGTATTTT CASSYRALKLAGAGTQYF few TRBD2 18 TRBJ2-3 TRBV6-5
TGTGCCAGCAGCTTAGGATCAACGCGGGGAGTAAACTATGGCTACACCTTC CASSLGSTRGVNYGYTF few - 17 TRBJ1-2 TRBV7-9
TGTGCCAGCAGCCAAGTAAGGGGGCGGACCGGGGAGCTGTTTTTT CASSQVRGRTGELFF once TRBD1 15 TRBJ2-2 TRBV4-2
TGTGCCAGCAGCCAACTGACGGGGGAGGAAGAGACCCAGTACTTC CASSQLTGEEETQYF - - 15 TRBJ2-5 TRBV14
TGTGCCAGTAGTAAGAGCACAGGGAGCGCTGAAGCTTTCTTT CASSKSTGSAEAFF - - 14 TRBJ1-1 TRBV19
TGTGCCAGCAACGACAGGGGGCGCACAGATACGCAGTATTTT CASNDRGRTDTQYF - TRBD1 14 TRBJ2-3 TRBV12-3/TRBV12-4
TGCAGCGTTGACGGGGGGGCAAAAGATACGCAGTATTTT CSVDGGAKDTQYF few TRBD2 13 TRBJ2-3 TRBV29-1
TGTGCCAGTATACCCACGACGGATAACTATGGCTACACCTTC CASIPTTDNYGYTF few - 14 TRBJ1-2 TRBV19
TGTGCCAGCAGCTTAGTAGGTCCCACCGGGGAGCTGTTTTTT CASSLVGPTGELFF few - 14 TRBJ2-2 TRBV7-9
TGTGCCTGGAGTCCCCACACGAACACTGAAGCTTTCTTT CAWSPHTNTEAFF - - 13 TRBJ1-1 TRBV30
TGTGCCAGTAGCGACCTCCCGGGACAGGGGAATCAGCCCCAGCATTTT CASSDLPGQGNQPQHF few TRBD1 16 TRBJ1-5 TRBV19
TGTGCCAGCAGCTTCGGACAGGAGCAGTACTTC CASSFGQEQYF - - 11 TRBJ2-7 TRBV11-2
TGCGCCAGCAGCTTGGTGCCACAGGGGGGTAGCAATCAGCCCCAGCATTTT CASSLVPQGGSNQPQHF - TRBD1 17 TRBJ1-5 TRBV5-1
TGTGCCAGCAGTTTAGAACGGTTCCAGGGTCCCCACGAGCAGTACTTC CASSLERFQGPHEQYF once - 16 TRBJ2-7 TRBV12-3/TRBV12-4
TGTGCCAGCAGCCCCGGGACAGGGTCCTACGAGCAGTACTTC CASSPGTGSYEQYF few TRBD1 14 TRBJ2-7 TRBV6-1
TGTGCCAGCAGCCAGAACTACGAGCAGTACTTC CASSQNYEQYF - - 11 TRBJ2-7 TRBV14
TGTGCCAGCAGGCCAAGTTTGTCGGGGGCCAACGTCCTGACTTTC CASRPSLSGANVLTF - - 15 TRBJ2-6 TRBV2